The text below deals with one T cell receptor (beta chain). Chain pairing is unknown; alpha and beta were sequenced separately. The table came from immunoSEQ multiplex PCR; TCRdb's copy has only in-frame clones and leaves some out. In the table there are about 58,000 clones, roughly 87% of which are singletons. The sample is drawn from a study of T cells in tuberculosis. Cells were sorted from thawed PBMC rested overnight and stained with GMM-loaded CD1B tetramer, viability dye and anti-CD3. The lipid loaded on the CD1B tetramers was C32 glucose monomycolate from Rhodococcus equi. V was pared by 6 bases and J by 18 bases, with 11 bases of the junction left unmatched. The CDR3 loop spans 12 amino acids. CDR1 is MNHNY and CDR2 is SVGAGI in the germline V gene (reference sequence).

Sequenced material: CD1b-GMM tetramer-negative cells sorted from PBMCs. The TCR was taken from an adult woman with latent tuberculosis. The chain uses TRBV6-6 and TRBJ1-6; TRBD1 aligns across 7 bases. Here the CDR3 reads CASSPDRQGPHF. CDR3 bases: TGTGCCAGCAGCCCGGACCGACAGGGCCCCCACTTT.